The 11 T cell receptor beta chains presented below share a single source sample, sequenced in a study of blood T cell repertoires in COVID-19 (TCRdb year 2020). The library was generated by the immunoSEQ multiplex PCR assay. The table comes from immuneACCESS by way of TCRdb, which keeps in-frame sequences with V and J called. Part of the clones is missing from these tables; in studies checked, under half for an unresolved V gene and the rest for unknown reasons. In this sample the table shows roughly 38,000 clones, about 86% of which occur a single time. More than 50% of the sample comes from the top ten. Material for sequencing was peripheral blood. These receptor sequences come from a man between 65 and 85 years old with acute or convalescent COVID-19.

The chain recombines TRBV30 with TRBJ1-5; TRBD1 agrees at 8 bases. CDR1 is GTSNPN and CDR2 is SVGIG in the germline V gene (reference sequence). V shed 1 base and J 6 bases; nucleotides not matched to a gene: 2. There are 13 residues in the CDR3. The CDR3 here is CAWSGTGFQPQHF. CDR3 nucleotides: TGTGCCTGGAGTGGGACAGGGTTTCAGCCCCAGCATTTT.

This clone was seen just once. The J gene is TRBJ2-5, the V gene TRBV19, with D maybe TRBD2 (5 bases). The CDR3 sequence is 15 residues long. V lost 3 bases to trimming and J lost 5 bases, with 16 bases between them. Germline loops: CDR1 LNHDA, CDR2 SQIVND (reference sequence). The CDR3, as DNA: TGTGCCAGTAGTATTGCGACCGGACTCTCGGAGACCCAGTACTTC. Translation: CASSIATGLSETQYF.

The sample holds a few counts of this clone. J is TRBJ2-1 and V is TRBV28; tentative D call: TRBD1 (5 bases). The germline CDR1 and CDR2 sequences are MDHEN and SYDVKM. This CDR3 has 15 residues. Trimming cost V 8 bases and J 4 bases, with 18 bases left between them. CDR3 bases: TGTGCCAGCCTGGACACTCCCGTGCAATACAATGAGCAGTTCTTC. Translated, it gives CASLDTPVQYNEQFF.

The V call is TRBV29-1, the J call TRBJ1-5; D remains unclear. Germline CDR1 SQVTM, CDR2 ANQGSEA. The CDR3 loop spans 12 amino acids. Deletions cut 4 bases from V and 3 bases from J, with 7 bases between. The CDR3: CSVGEHNQPQHF. The CDR3 DNA sequence: TGCAGCGTTGGGGAGCACAATCAGCCCCAGCATTTT.

This clone was detected ten times or more. The gene calls are TRBV20-1 and TRBJ1-1; 8 nucleotides line up with TRBD1. CDR1 and CDR2 from the germline V gene are DFQATT and SNEGSKA (reference sequence). The CDR3 length is 13 residues. V trimming: 3 bases; J trimming: 3 bases; junction bases outside the gene matches: 3. CDR3 region: CSASQTGDTEAFF. CDR3 nucleotides: TGCAGTGCTAGTCAGACAGGGGACACTGAAGCTTTCTTT.

V is TRBV15 and J is TRBJ1-4; TRBD1 might be the D (5 bases). The CDR3 covers 14 residues. Trimming left V 5 bases short and J 4 bases short, with 11 bases between. CDR1 and CDR2 (germline): LNHNV, YYDKDF (reference sequence). The CDR3 loop is CATSLDSSNEKLFF. Written as DNA, the CDR3 is TGTGCCACCAGCCTCGACAGCAGTAATGAAAAACTGTTTTTT.

The chain carries TRBV12-3 or TRBV12-4 and TRBJ1-2; D is unclear. The CDR3 covers 12 residues. V shed 6 bases and J shed 10 bases, with 15 bases lying between them. This CDR3 reads CASSTPMGAYTF. The CDR3 DNA reads as TGTGCCAGCAGCACCCCAATGGGAGCCTACACCTTC.

This chain links TRBV6-2 or TRBV6-3 with TRBJ2-3, with TRBD2 matching over 15 bases. CDR3 length: 17 residues. The J segment lost 5 bases and the V segment lost 8 bases, leaving 11 bases of the junction unmatched. CDR1 MNHEY and CDR2 SVGEGT come from the germline V gene. The CDR3 DNA reads as TGTGCCAGCCGTTCCCCGGGACTAGCGGGAGGTGGAGATACGCAGTATTTT. It is translated as CASRSPGLAGGGDTQYF.

This clone is a singleton in its sample. The J gene is TRBJ2-3, the V gene TRBV28; 10 nucleotides agree with TRBD2. The germline CDR1 and CDR2 sequences are MDHEN and SYDVKM. The V gene end was trimmed by 6 bases and the J gene end by 3 bases; junction bases not matched to a gene: 6. The CDR3 loop spans 15 amino acids. The CDR3 nucleotides read TGTGCCAGCAGCTCGTCGGGACTAGCGACAGATACGCAGTATTTT. Translation gives CASSSSGLATDTQYF.

The CDR3 sequence: CATSNAGSNQPQHF. The CDR3, as DNA: TGTGCCACCTCTAACGCGGGGAGCAATCAGCCCCAGCATTTT. The chain links TRBV24-1 to TRBJ1-5, with D uncertain. Germline assignment: CDR1 KGHDR and CDR2 SFDVKD. The length of the CDR3 is 14 residues. Trimming removed 9 bases at V and 1 base at J, with 12 bases between.

A few counts support this clone. The chain joins TRBV6-2 or TRBV6-3 to TRBJ1-2; D unresolved. The CDR3 covers 12 residues. CDR1 is MNHEY and CDR2 is SVGEGT in the germline V gene. V was pared by 1 base and J by 4 bases, with 4 bases between. The CDR3 DNA is TGTGCCAGCAGTTACTTGAGCTATGGCTACACCTTC. This translates into CASSYLSYGYTF.